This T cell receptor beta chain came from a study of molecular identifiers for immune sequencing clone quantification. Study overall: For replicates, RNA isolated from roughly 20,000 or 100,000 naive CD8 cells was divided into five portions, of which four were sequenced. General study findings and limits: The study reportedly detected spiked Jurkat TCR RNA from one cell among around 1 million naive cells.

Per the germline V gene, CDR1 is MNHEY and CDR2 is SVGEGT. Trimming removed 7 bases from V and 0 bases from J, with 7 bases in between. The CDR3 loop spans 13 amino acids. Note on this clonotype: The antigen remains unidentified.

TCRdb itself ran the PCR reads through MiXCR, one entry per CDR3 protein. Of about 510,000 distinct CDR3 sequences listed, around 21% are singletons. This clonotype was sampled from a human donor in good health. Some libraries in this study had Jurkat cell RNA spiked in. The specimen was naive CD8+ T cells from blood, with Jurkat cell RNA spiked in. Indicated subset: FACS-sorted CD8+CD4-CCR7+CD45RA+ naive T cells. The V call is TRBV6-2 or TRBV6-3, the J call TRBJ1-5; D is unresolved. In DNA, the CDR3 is TGTGCCAGCACATCTTATAGCAATCAGCCCCAGCATTTT. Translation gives CASTSYSNQPQHF.